This TCR beta chain was sequenced for a study of T-cell memory formation after mild COVID-19. Study information: TCR clusters mostly belonged to single donors. Study-wide points: Among clones contracting day 15 to 85, CD4/CD8 was balanced, whereas later expanders leaned CD4+. The finding that pre-infection memory included some responding clones suggested that cross-reactive memory joined.

This clonotype has more than one count but fewer than ten. Its antigen is unknown. CDR1 and CDR2 (germline): MNHNY, SVGAGI (reference sequence). This CDR3 has 13 residues. Trimming stripped 4 bases from V and 4 bases from J, with 9 bases between. It was 5'RACE with constant-segment primers that produced the TCR alpha and TCR beta cDNA libraries, which carried sample barcodes and UMIs. Using its own MiXCR run on the 5' RACE reads, TCRdb lists one record per CDR3 protein. The data show 90,000 to 120,000 distinct CDR3 sequences, roughly a sixth seen once. The sequenced sample consisted of PBMCs or a T cell subset sorted from them (not recorded which). V and J are TRBV6-6 and TRBJ2-3; D may be TRBD2 (5 bases). The sequence came from a man between 18 and 35 years old who had mild COVID-19 (a few samples of this study predate the infection). Cell type and time point are not known. The CDR3 bases are TGTGCCAGCAGTTGGCGGGTGGCAGATACGCAGTATTTT. It codes for CASSWRVADTQYF.